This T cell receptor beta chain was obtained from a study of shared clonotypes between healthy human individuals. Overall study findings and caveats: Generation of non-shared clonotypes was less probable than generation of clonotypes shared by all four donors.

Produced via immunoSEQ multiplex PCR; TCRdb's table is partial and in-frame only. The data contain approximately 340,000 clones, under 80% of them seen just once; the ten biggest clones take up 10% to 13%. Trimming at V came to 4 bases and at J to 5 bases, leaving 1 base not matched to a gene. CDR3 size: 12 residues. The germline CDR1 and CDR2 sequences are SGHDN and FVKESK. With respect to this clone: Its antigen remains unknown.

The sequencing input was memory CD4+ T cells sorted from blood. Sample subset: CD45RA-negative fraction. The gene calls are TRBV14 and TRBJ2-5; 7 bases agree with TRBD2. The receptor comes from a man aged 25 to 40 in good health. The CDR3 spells CASSRAGETQYF. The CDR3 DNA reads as TGTGCCAGCAGCCGAGCGGGGGAGACCCAGTACTTC.